This T cell receptor beta chain emerged from a study of blood T cell repertoires in COVID-19 (dated by TCRdb to the early 2020s). At the level of the whole study: Samples from collaborators originated in the United States, Italy and Spain and spanned both the acute and convalescent phases of COVID-19. Where HLA class I and class II types were available, the types were taken from metadata supplied by the sample provider, not from assay-based typing. A de-identified subject ID, COVID-19 status, age in years and sex were almost always included in the sample metadata. The samples were drawn from two sources: the first 160 participants of the ongoing ImmuneRACE study, and 1,254 subjects contributed by 6 global collaborators. The repertoires were released in a freely available public database meant as a resource for research on the immune response to SARS-CoV-2. Subjects who had been exposed to COVID-19, were actively infected with it, or had recovered from it provided the deeply sampled blood TCRbeta repertoires that made up the dataset. The material from the prospective study consisted of cDNA or gDNA derived from T cells, B-cell-depleted T cells, or PBMCs. Broader findings and caveats from the paper: Clinical and demographic metadata were provided uncurated, with the amount varying by source and participant.

Relative to germline, V is 3 bases shorter and J is 7 bases shorter, with 18 bases between their ends. The CDR3 covers 15 residues, taking in both the cysteine and the phenylalanine. Here the CDR3 DNA is all that survives: 45 bases in frame from base 1. Per the germline V gene, MNHEY is the CDR1 and SVGAGI is the CDR2. TCRbeta CDR3 regions were amplified from genomic DNA using the immunoSEQ Assay, a bias-controlled multiplex PCR. In the paper's pipeline: The number of nucleated cells in each sample was estimated by amplification of reference gene primers within the assay. To quantify the absolute abundance of each unique TCRbeta CDR3 rearrangement, sequence reads were collapsed and filtered. For each sample, productive Simpson clonality was calculated by taking the square root of Simpson's diversity index across productive rearrangements. As stored in TCRdb, this immuneACCESS dataset retains in-frame rearrangements with V and J assigned. A fraction of the clones does not appear; measured against another copy, unresolved V genes explain less than half of the discrepancy, and the remainder lacks a known reason. Clone size and the V and J calls come from that table; the DNA yielded D and trimming. For this sample the table gives over 450,000 clones, of which 89% were detected only once. Clones ranked in the top ten supply around 0.95% of the sample.

In Seattle, one collaborating source enrolled patients while the infection was active and tracked those patients longitudinally over the course of disease. Collaborating institutions collected whole blood in K2EDTA tubes following their own protocols. For TCRbeta analysis, collaborators shipped samples in one of three forms: frozen whole blood, isolated PBMCs, or DNA extracted from either of those sample types. For this clone: Its antigen is currently not known. One base away there is no much larger clone; base qualities are not given.

Sequencing used peripheral blood. The sequence came from a man in his late teens or twenties with COVID-19, enrolled during active disease. This chain is built from TRBV6-5 and TRBJ1-2, with TRBD1 tentatively as D gene (6 bases match). The nucleotide sequence is TGTGCCAGCAGTTATTTGGACAGCGGCCTGGGTGGCTACACCTTC. Its protein reads: CASSYLDSGLGGYTF.